This TCR beta chain was observed in a study of T cell changes during pregnancy in multiple sclerosis. The CDR3 consists of 15 residues. V lost 4 bases and J lost 2, with 15 bases in between. Germline CDR1 reads MDHEN; CDR2 reads SYDVKM. Sequencing used immunoSEQ multiplex PCR; TCRdb keeps in-frame clones, though not all of them. The sample consists of some 77,000 clones, more than 90% of them appearing once. V usage is TRBV28 and J usage is TRBJ2-7; D perhaps matches TRBD1 (5 bases). Here the sequenced sample was peripheral blood, taken in the second trimester of pregnancy. This receptor was identified in a female donor in good health, enrolled as a control in a pregnancy study. The CDR3 spells CASSSPWGQTYEQYF. CDR3 nucleotide sequence: TGTGCCAGCAGTTCCCCCTGGGGCCAAACCTACGAGCAGTACTTC.